This T cell receptor beta chain was captured by sequencing in a study of beta chain features in type 1 diabetes. Sequenced material consisted of expressed TCRB transcripts (all of the isolated RNA was reverse transcribed). Sequencing was performed with immunoSEQ multiplex PCR; in TCRdb, only in-frame clones are kept and a portion is missing. The sample consists of tens of thousands of clones, under 35% of them appearing once. Per the germline V gene, CDR1 is SGHVS and CDR2 is FNYEAQ. V dropped 5 bases and J dropped 8 bases, with 18 bases sitting between them. The CDR3 contains 14 residues. The receptor's source is a woman aged 18-30 years in good health. This sequence joins TRBV7-6 and TRBJ1-2, with a tentative D call TRBD1 (5 bases). The sample consisted of stem cell memory CD4+ T cells from blood. The CDR3 DNA sequence: TGTGCCAGCAGCCCCGGGGCGGGGGAAGAAGGCTACACCTTC. The encoded protein is CASSPGAGEEGYTF.